The TCR beta chain described here comes from a study of human T cells and chemical hapten exposure. Study details: The cohort included alopecia areata under or over 50% scalp, totalis and universalis. General observations from the study: The donor cohort had alopecia, so its immune response may not match that of healthy people. Positive correlation was observed between PT1 expanded TCR counts and patch test score.

The CDR3 has 13 amino acids. Germline CDR1 is SQVTM and CDR2 is ANQGSEA. TCRdb processed the RACE reads anew with MiXCR; each CDR3 protein has one entry. The table lists more than 300,000 distinct CDR3 sequences, 4% to 6% of them singletons. Time point reported: pre-sensitization, week 0. Treatment described: therapeutic diphenylcyclopropenone sensitization with weekly scalp DPC. This clonotype was recorded a few times. Its specificity is not known. Material: whole blood, obtained in connection with sensitization to the hapten diphenylcyclopropenone (DPC). The clonotype comes from a woman in her forties or fifties with alopecia areata. Some clones in this sample may be carry-over from other donors' samples. The chain uses TRBV29-1 and TRBJ1-2; tentatively, D is TRBD1 (5 bases). The DNA of the CDR3 is TGCAGGGGGGGACCGAGCCCCCACACGGGCTACACCTTC. Protein product: CRGGPSPHTGYTF.